Each of the 26 T cell receptor beta chains below was sequenced from the same sample in a study of beta chain features in type 1 diabetes. The entirety of the isolated RNA underwent reverse transcription, so expressed TCRB transcripts were sequenced. TCRdb keeps only in-frame clones here, not all; method: immunoSEQ multiplex PCR. The sample carries about 180,000 clones, about an eighth recorded once. The sample was central memory CD4+ T cells from blood. Every receptor here comes from a woman aged 18-30 years in good health.

This rearrangement joins TRBV25-1 to TRBJ2-1, with 7 nucleotides matching TRBD1. Per the germline V gene, CDR1 is MGHDK and CDR2 is SYGVNS. The CDR3 is made up of 14 amino acids. The junction had 5 bases not matched to a gene; V was cut back by 3 bases and J by 6 bases. In nucleotides, the CDR3 is TGTGCCAGCAGTGAGAGACAGGGTGTCAATGAGCAGTTCTTC. Amino acid sequence: CASSERQGVNEQFF.

The rearrangement joins TRBV29-1 to TRBJ2-1; 8 bases are a match to TRBD2. This CDR3 has 14 amino acids. Germline trimming cut 5 bases from V and 0 bases from J; bases unmatched to any gene: 3. Germline lookup yields CDR1 SQVTM and CDR2 ANQGSEA. This CDR3 is CSVIGTSSYNEQFF. CDR3 DNA sequence: TGCAGCGTTATAGGGACTAGCTCCTACAATGAGCAGTTCTTC.

V and J are TRBV2 and TRBJ1-3, with 10 bases aligning to TRBD1. The ends lost 6 bases at V and 1 base at J; junction bases unmatched: 6. This CDR3 region has 16 residues. Germline CDR1 and CDR2: SNHLY and FYNNEI. CDR3 region: CASRRDRGRSGNTIYF. Written as DNA, the CDR3 is TGTGCCAGCAGGCGGGACAGGGGAAGGTCTGGAAACACCATATATTTT.

The V gene is TRBV25-1, the J gene TRBJ1-3, with TRBD1 as a possible D gene (6 bases). V shed 8 bases and J shed 0 bases, with 14 bases lying between them. This CDR3 region has 15 residues. CDR1 MGHDK and CDR2 SYGVNS come from the germline V gene. The CDR3 DNA sequence: TGTGCCAGCTCTCAGGGGCCGACCTCTGGAAACACCATATATTTT. Protein sequence: CASSQGPTSGNTIYF. Together with reference TRBV25-1 and TRBJ1-3, the CDR3 gives the full variable domain: EADIYQTPRYLVIGTGKKITLECSQTMGHDKMYWYQQDPGMELHLIHYSYGVNSTEKGDLSSESTVSRIRTEHFPLTLESARPSHTSQYLCASSQGPTSGNTIYFGEGSWLTVV.

The chain has TRBV5-1 and TRBJ2-1, with TRBD2 identical over 9 bases. With V trimmed by 4 bases and J by 4 bases, 3 bases remained unmatched. The germline CDR1 and CDR2 sequences are SGHRS and YFSETQ. There are 14 residues in the CDR3. The CDR3 nucleotides are TGCGCCAGCAGCCTCCTAGCGGGATACAATGAGCAGTTCTTC. This encodes CASSLLAGYNEQFF.

This clone showed up just a few times. The rearrangement links TRBV19 to TRBJ1-2, with TRBD1 matching over 7 bases. The CDR3 extends over 13 amino acids. With V trimmed by 4 bases and J by 7 bases, 6 bases remained unmatched. From germline, CDR1 is LNHDA and CDR2 SQIVND (reference sequence). The chain's CDR3 is CASSNDNRGGYTF. The CDR3 region has the DNA TGTGCCAGTAGTAACGATAACAGGGGTGGCTACACCTTC.

This clone was seen only a few times. The chain uses TRBV5-1 and TRBJ2-1, with 11 bases lining up with TRBD2. The CDR3 has 14 amino acids. From germline, CDR1 is SGHRS and CDR2 YFSETQ. With 6 bases clipped from V and 5 bases from J, the junction kept 4 bases outside the gene matches. The CDR3, as DNA: TGCGCCAGCAAAGGACTAGCGGGTAACAATGAGCAGTTCTTC. Its protein product is CASKGLAGNNEQFF.

The chain uses TRBV28 and TRBJ1-5; D might be TRBD1 (6 bases). This CDR3 is built from 16 residues. CDR1 MDHEN and CDR2 SYDVKM come from the germline V gene. The ends were cut back, 3 bases at V and 6 bases at J, with 18 bases in the middle. CDR3 DNA sequence: TGTGCCAGCAGTTTTCAGACCCAGGGGTCGGGTCAGCCCCAGCATTTT. Its protein is CASSFQTQGSGQPQHF.

The CDR3 nucleotides read TGCGCCAGCAGCCACTGGACAGGGGTAGAGACCCAGTACTTC. This codes for CASSHWTGVETQYF. The chain uses TRBV4-3 and TRBJ2-5, with 9 bases aligning to TRBD1. This CDR3 has 14 amino acids. CDR1 LGHNA and CDR2 YSLEER come from the germline V gene. The J segment lost 4 bases and the V segment lost 3 bases, leaving 3 bases of the junction unmatched.

This clone was detected a few times. V and J are TRBV28 and TRBJ2-1; no clear D. Per the germline V gene, CDR1 is MDHEN and CDR2 is SYDVKM. There are 13 residues in the CDR3. V was clipped by 5 bases and J by 7 bases, with 12 bases between them. The CDR3 nucleotides are TGTGCCAGCAGTCAAACAATCGCTAATGAGCAGTTCTTC. It specifies CASSQTIANEQFF.

V and J are TRBV29-1 and TRBJ2-3; TRBD2 agrees at 11 bases. Germline V gene data show CDR1 as SQVTM and CDR2 as ANQGSEA. The V gene end was trimmed by 3 bases and the J gene end by 3 bases; junction bases not matched to a gene: 8. The CDR3 contains 16 residues. CDR3: CSVDSAASGRTDTQYF. DNA for the CDR3: TGCAGCGTTGATTCGGCGGCTAGCGGGAGGACAGATACGCAGTATTTT.

The rearrangement uses TRBV6-4 and TRBJ1-1; 10 bases agree with TRBD1. V shed 3 bases and J 11 bases; nucleotides not matched to a gene: 6. Looked up from germline, CDR1 is MRHNA and CDR2 is SNTAGT. The CDR3 runs 13 residues. In DNA, the CDR3 is TGTGCCAGCAGTGAAGACAGGGGGCGGGAGGCTTTCTTT. Translation gives CASSEDRGREAFF.

This clone came up a few times. The V gene is TRBV7-9, the J gene TRBJ1-1; D is unclear. CDR3 length: 12 amino acids. Germline-derived CDR1 and CDR2 are SEHNR and FQNEAQ (reference sequence). V dropped 5 bases and J dropped 3 bases, with 7 bases sitting between them. The DNA of the CDR3 is TGTGCCAGCAGCCCTCCCGACACTGAAGCTTTCTTT. Translating it yields CASSPPDTEAFF.

This clone showed up just a few times. The CDR3 nucleotides read TGCGCCAGCAGCCAAGATGTGGCAGGGTGGGCAGATACGCAGTATTTT. Residues: CASSQDVAGWADTQYF. The rearrangement uses TRBV4-3 and TRBJ2-3, with a possible D match to TRBD1 (5 bases). Germline V gene lookup returns CDR1 LGHNA and CDR2 YSLEER. Deletions cut 0 bases from V and 4 bases from J, with 14 bases between. The length of the CDR3 is 16 residues.

V and J are TRBV29-1 and TRBJ1-1; D gene unclear. V lost 4 bases, J lost 0 bases, and 9 bases lay in between. This CDR3 is 13 amino acids long. CDR1 and CDR2 (germline): SQVTM, ANQGSEA. As DNA, the CDR3 is TGCAGCGTTGCCCGGACTGTGAACACTGAAGCTTTCTTT. Translated, it gives CSVARTVNTEAFF. The full variable domain, completed using reference TRBV29-1 and TRBJ1-1, is SAVISQKPSRDICQRGTSLTIQCQVDSQVTMMFWYRQQPGQSLTLIATANQGSEATYESGFVIDKFPISRPNLTFSTLTVSNMSPEDSSIYLCSVARTVNTEAFFGQGTRLTVV.

This clone came up a few times. This rearrangement joins TRBV10-3 to TRBJ2-7, with D possibly TRBD1 on 5 matching bases. The V end lost 5 bases, the J end lost 0 bases, and 11 bases lay between the germline ends. There are 14 residues in the CDR3. Germline loops: CDR1 ENHRY, CDR2 SYGVKD. CDR3 residues: CAISRTMSSYEQYF. CDR3 nucleotide sequence: TGTGCCATCAGTAGGACAATGAGCTCCTACGAGCAGTACTTC.

The CDR3, as DNA: TGCGCCAGCAGCCTGCGATTAGGGGACAGTGGTTGGGGCTACACCTTC. This encodes CASSLRLGDSGWGYTF. The V call is TRBV4-1, the J call TRBJ1-2, with 7 nucleotides matching TRBD1. The CDR3 totals 16 residues. V lost 4 bases and J lost 8; bases outside the gene matches: 16. The germline CDR1 and CDR2 sequences are MGHRA and YSYEKL.

The chain links TRBV9 to TRBJ2-7; D perhaps matches TRBD2 (5 bases). Germline V CDR1 and CDR2: SGDLS, YYNGEE. Trimming shortened V by 4 bases and J by 3 bases, and 14 bases separated the two germline ends. This CDR3 has 14 residues. The CDR3 is CASSPPTGYYEQYF. The CDR3 DNA sequence: TGTGCCAGCAGCCCTCCCACGGGGTACTACGAGCAGTACTTC.

V is TRBV15 and J is TRBJ2-3; weak D call: TRBD1 (5 bases). The CDR3 contains 15 residues. With 6 bases removed from V and 1 base from J, the gap between germline ends came to 14 bases. Per germline, CDR1 LNHNV and CDR2 YYDKDF (reference sequence). CDR3 DNA sequence: TGTGCCACCAGAGACGACAGACTCGGCACAGATACGCAGTATTTT. This codes for CATRDDRLGTDTQYF.

The chain carries TRBV6-5 and TRBJ2-1, with a weak D call TRBD1 (7 bases). The CDR3 is 14 amino acids. The V end was cut by 3 bases, the J end by 7 bases, with 13 bases between. Germline assignment: CDR1 MNHEY and CDR2 SVGAGI. The CDR3 DNA sequence: TGTGCCAGCAGTTATCAGGGGGGAAGAAATGAGCAGTTCTTC. Residues: CASSYQGGRNEQFF.

This clone was seen a few times. J is TRBJ1-1 and V is TRBV5-1; 8 bases align to TRBD1. V shed 6 bases, J shed 7 bases, and the junction held 5 bases outside the gene matches. CDR3 size: 12 residues. The germline V gene encodes CDR1 SGHRS and CDR2 YFSETQ. CDR3 coding DNA: TGCGCCAGCAAGGGGACAGGCTTTGAAGCTTTCTTT. Translated, it gives CASKGTGFEAFF.

This clone has just a few counts. This chain joins TRBV7-3 and TRBJ1-1; TRBD1 is a possible D gene (6 bases). CDR1 is SGHTA and CDR2 is FQGTGA in the germline V gene. The CDR3 has 14 amino acids. Deletions cut 3 bases from V and 1 base from J, with 9 bases between. Here the CDR3 reads CASSLGHSNTEAFF. DNA for the CDR3: TGTGCCAGCAGCTTGGGACATTCGAACACTGAAGCTTTCTTT.

The chain carries TRBV19 and TRBJ2-4, with a weak D call TRBD2 (6 bases). The CDR3 extends over 16 amino acids. V lost 3 bases and J 0 bases, leaving 12 bases between the germline ends. Germline V lookup: CDR1 LNHDA, CDR2 SQIVND (reference sequence). CDR3 sequence reads: CASSMGVAVAKNIQYF. The CDR3 DNA is TGTGCCAGTAGTATGGGGGTAGCGGTAGCCAAAAACATTCAGTACTTC.

This clone was seen only a few times. This chain connects TRBV7-6 to TRBJ1-3; D gene uncertain. Trimming stripped 0 bases from V and 0 bases from J, with 9 bases between. Germline V gene data show CDR1 as SGHVS and CDR2 as FNYEAQ. The CDR3 loop spans 16 amino acids. The CDR3, as DNA: TGTGCCAGCAGCTTAGCGACGGGTCTCTCTGGAAACACCATATATTTT. Its translation: CASSLATGLSGNTIYF.

This rearrangement joins TRBV6-5 to TRBJ2-7, with 14 bases aligning to TRBD2. This CDR3 contains 15 residues. The V gene end was trimmed by 2 bases and the J gene end by 3 bases; junction bases not matched to a gene: 0. The germline V gene encodes CDR1 MNHEY and CDR2 SVGAGI. Here the CDR3 reads CASSYGLAGGYEQYF. The CDR3 DNA reads as TGTGCCAGCAGTTACGGACTAGCGGGAGGCTACGAGCAGTACTTC.

The chain employs TRBV5-4 and TRBJ1-5, with a tentative D call TRBD1 (6 bases). The germline V and J ends were trimmed by 4 bases and 0 bases, with 8 bases remaining between them. Germline values: CDR1 SGHNT, CDR2 YYREEE (reference sequence). The CDR3 covers 14 residues. The CDR3: CASSQQGSNQPQHF. DNA of the CDR3: TGTGCCAGCAGCCAACAGGGTAGCAATCAGCCCCAGCATTTT.